This record covers a single T cell receptor (beta chain). Ten or more counts support this clonotype. No cognate antigen has been identified for it. Nothing much larger sits one base from this clone, and base qualities are not available. Trimmed from V: 4 bases; trimmed from J: 4 bases; junction bases lacking a gene match: 15. There are 18 amino acids in the CDR3, from cysteine to phenylalanine inclusive. The entry retains the CDR3 DNA only, 54 bases that are in frame from base 1. This sample was taken from a study of identical twins (TCRdb year 2016). Study-wide context: The study deep-sequenced TCR alpha and beta repertoires from monozygotic twins, unrelated adults of various ages and cord blood to test whether fetal clonotypes persist. Replicate twin experiments were performed at different times using different library preparation protocols to rule out contamination. What the study reported, not specific to this receptor: Compared with coincidental sharing between unrelated individuals, an excess of low generation-probability sequences was observed among out-of-frame TCR alpha sequences shared between twins. In beta out-of-frame sequences, excess twin sharing was weaker, because having fewer shared sequences lowered the signal-to-noise ratio. Fewer insertions were carried by abundant cord blood beta clonotypes, a similar but weaker trend appeared in young adult naive repertoires, and no such trend appeared in memory repertoires. In monozygotic twins, out-of-frame TCR alpha sharing was systematically underestimated by recombination models, although the models agreed with sharing between unrelated individuals. Invariant T cells such as MAIT and iNKT could partly confound zero-insertion analyses, though diverse VJ usage argued against this for most clonotypes. Because the same donors could not be followed over many years, the conclusions depended on cross-sectional statistical analysis.

The library was built by means of 5' RACE. The sequencer listed for this sample is Illumina HiSeq 2000. A universal primer binding site was introduced by template switching, and a unique molecular identifier was present in the final cDNA, enabling accurate counting of TCR cDNA molecules. Specific primers in the conserved constant-segment region were used to synthesize first-strand cDNA for the TCR alpha and beta chains. Each cDNA library was double barcoded, with a SMART-Mk sample barcode plus Illumina barcodes, to control for contamination. TruSeq adapter sequences and Illumina sample barcodes were added in two successive PCR steps. TCR alpha and beta cDNA libraries were sequenced on the Illumina HiSeq platform with custom primers. The original pipeline was this. MiGEC was used to process raw reads and extract unique molecular identifiers, and MiXCR was used to find CDR3 positions. Recombination models were inferred per individual with the repgenHMM and IGoR tools using an EM algorithm. Shared clonotype analysis was performed with the tcR package in R, normalizing sharing by the product of cloneset sizes. Out-of-frame nonproductive sequences were analyzed to study raw recombination free of thymic and clonal selection effects. In-frame beta chains were kept once TCRdb had trimmed the public reads at Q25 with fastp and called clones with MiXCR. Entries that share a CDR3 protein sequence are merged under the most common genes and DNA. The V and J calls and clone size come from TCRdb's table, not from the authors' own analysis. The sample includes about 690,000 distinct CDR3 sequences, with 5.5% to 6.5% observed a single time. Of the sample, about 1.8% falls within the top ten clones.

Only healthy Caucasian donors were included. The researchers also sequenced three unrelated adults who were not twins: a male aged 18 to 30, a male aged 50 to 59, and a female aged 50 to 59. Using Miltenyi CD45RO+ enrichment and human naive T-cell isolation kits, memory (CD45RO+) and naive T cells were isolated from PBMC. The V and J segments used are TRBV12-3 or TRBV12-4 and TRBJ2-3, with TRBD2 identical over 9 junction bases. Sequencing was done on a sample of naive T cells sorted from blood. The cell subset or site label corresponds to: cells isolated with a human naive T-cell isolation kit. The receptor comes from a man aged 18 to 29 in good health. At the DNA level, the sequence is TGTGCCAGCAGTTCACCCCTCGGGGGAGCGGGAGGTGCAGATACGCAGTATTTT. The translation is CASSSPLGGAGGADTQYF.